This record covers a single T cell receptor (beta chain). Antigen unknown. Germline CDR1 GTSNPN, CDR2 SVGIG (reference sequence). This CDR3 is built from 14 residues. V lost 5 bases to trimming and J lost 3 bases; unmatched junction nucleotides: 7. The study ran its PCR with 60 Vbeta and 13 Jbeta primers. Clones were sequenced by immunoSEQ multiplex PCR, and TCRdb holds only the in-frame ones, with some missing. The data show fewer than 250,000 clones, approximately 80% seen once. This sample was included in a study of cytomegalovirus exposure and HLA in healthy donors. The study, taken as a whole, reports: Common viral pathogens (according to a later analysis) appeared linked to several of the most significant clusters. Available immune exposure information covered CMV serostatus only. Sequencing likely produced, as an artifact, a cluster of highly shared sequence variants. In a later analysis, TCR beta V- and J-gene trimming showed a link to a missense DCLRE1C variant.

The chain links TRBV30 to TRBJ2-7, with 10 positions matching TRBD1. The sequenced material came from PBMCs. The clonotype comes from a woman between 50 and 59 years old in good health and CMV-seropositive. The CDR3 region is CAWGGGTGDYEQYF. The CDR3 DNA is TGTGCCTGGGGGGGCGGGACAGGGGACTACGAGCAGTACTTC.